Presented here are 4 T cell receptor beta chains from one specimen sequenced in a study of Graves' ophthalmopathy and Graves' hyperthyroidism. Amplified material comprised TCR beta CDR3 regions derived from RNA transcripts. RT-PCR was first run with HTBI primers, then multiplex PCR in a second round. In TCRdb, the multiplex PCR reads were re-called with MiXCR into one record per CDR3 protein. This sample has 340,000 or so distinct CDR3 sequences, with roughly a sixth found just once. Sequencing used peripheral blood. Receptors were obtained from an adult man with Graves' ophthalmopathy.

Ten or more counts support this clonotype. CDR3 residues: CASSSTDGRGFGYTF. The CDR3 DNA reads TGTGCCAGCAGCTCCACGGACGGCAGGGGATTCGGCTACACCTTC. The gene calls are TRBV7-8 and TRBJ1-2, with D maybe TRBD1 (6 bases). The CDR3 loop spans 15 amino acids. V lost 4 bases, J lost 8 bases, and 20 bases lay in between. Per the germline V gene, CDR1 is SGHVS and CDR2 is FQNEAQ.

This chain links TRBV2 with TRBJ2-7, with 7 positions matching TRBD1. Germline assignment: CDR1 SNHLY and CDR2 FYNNEI. The CDR3 has 15 amino acids. V dropped 2 bases and J dropped 2; count of bases not matched to a gene: 6. For the CDR3, the DNA is TGTGCCAGCAGTGAATATCCAGGGGGAACCTACGAGCAGTACTTC. It specifies CASSEYPGGTYEQYF.

Concerning this clonotype: A read error may be the cause here, since a much bigger clone is one base away. The J gene is TRBJ2-2, the V gene TRBV4-3; 7 nucleotides line up with TRBD2. This CDR3 comprises 16 residues. Looked up from germline, CDR1 is LGHNA and CDR2 is YSLEER. CDR3 DNA: TGCGCCAGCACCCAACACCAGGGAGGGGACACCGGGGAGCTGTTTTTT. Amino acids: CASTQHQGGDTGELFF.

This clonotype was picked up many times. The chain links TRBV7-6 to TRBJ1-6, with a tentative D call TRBD1 (6 bases). Germline V CDR1 and CDR2: SGHVS, FNYEAQ. This CDR3 is built from 15 residues. V lost 2 bases to trimming and J lost 2 bases, with 7 bases between them. CDR3 DNA sequence: TGTGCCAGCAGCTTACGGGGGCCCTATAATTCACCCCTCCACTTT. This sequence encodes CASSLRGPYNSPLHF.